This T cell receptor beta chain appears in the sequencing data of a study of post-analysis software for immune sequencing data. Whole-study findings and limits: With TRBV5-6, TRBV5-1 and TRBV20-1 included, 5 or 6 TRBV segments were more frequent in patients than in controls. Strong co-clustering by F measure was evident for samples that had been prepared in the same batch. When compared against controls, multiple sclerosis patients showed significantly lower normalized Chao1 diversity.

TCR beta cDNA libraries had unique molecular identifiers. From approximately 0.95 to 9.8 million T cells, a few hundred thousand cDNA molecules were obtained. TCRdb analysed the PCR reads with MiXCR anew, one entry per CDR3 protein. There are 600,000 to 700,000 distinct CDR3 sequences in the sample; approximately 59% occur only once, and approximately 10% lies in the top ten. Note on this clonotype: Its antigen remains unknown.

The germline V gene encodes CDR1 ENHRY and CDR2 SYGVKD. The length of the CDR3 is 13 residues. Trimming removed 5 bases from V and 6 bases from J; junction bases left unmatched: 3. The chain links TRBV10-3 to TRBJ2-2; the match to TRBD1 covers 7 bases. Sequencing was carried out using blood. This clonotype originated in a girl aged 2 to 9 with multiple sclerosis. CDR3: CAISRGQSGELFF. For the CDR3, the DNA is TGTGCCATCAGTCGGGGACAGTCCGGGGAGCTGTTTTTT.